This TCR beta chain was obtained from a study of blood T cells in healthy people across ages. Per sample, a minimum of 7 million PBMCs were isolated. Combining a sample-barcoded 5' primer with a J-beta primer mix, a second PCR ran for roughly 7 to 12 cycles. TCRdb itself ran the 5' RACE reads through MiXCR, one entry per CDR3 protein. The sample holds fewer than 800,000 distinct CDR3 sequences, roughly 32% seen once. General study findings and limits: Comparison with aged donors showed that long-lived donors had more naive CD4+ cells and higher diversity.

CDR1 and CDR2 (germline): SGHTA, FQGNSA. The V end was cut by 5 bases, the J end by 0 bases, with 14 bases between. This CDR3 has 16 residues. In this sample, this clonotype turned up once. Its antigen is not identified. The sequenced material came from blood. The sequence was collected from a woman older than 75 in good health. The chain uses TRBV7-2 and TRBJ1-5; D remains ambiguous. The CDR3 spells CASSLTGRNSNQPQHF. In nucleotides, the CDR3 is TGTGCCAGCAGCCTGACCGGACGGAATAGCAATCAGCCCCAGCATTTT. The whole variable domain, filled in from reference TRBV7-2 and TRBJ1-5, reads GAGVSQSPSNKVTEKGKDVELRCDPISGHTALYWYRQSLGQGLEFLIYFQGNSAPDKSGLPSDRFSAERTGGSVSTLTIQRTQQEDSAVYLCASSLTGRNSNQPQHFGDGTRLSIL.